Each of the 13 T cell receptor beta chains below was sequenced from the same sample in a study of blood T cell repertoires in COVID-19. Sequenced by immunoSEQ multiplex PCR; TCRdb stores in-frame clones only, minus some. The sample shows approximately 130,000 clones, 75% to 90% of them seen only once. The specimen was peripheral blood. Receptor source: a human donor in a cohort sampled during active COVID-19.

The V gene is TRBV9, the J gene TRBJ1-2, with 9 bases lining up with TRBD1. The V and J ends lost 7 bases and 8 bases, in that order; junction bases with no gene match: 9. This CDR3 region has 13 residues. Germline CDR1 reads SGDLS; CDR2 reads YYNGEE. The chain's CDR3 is CASGDRDREGYTF. CDR3 bases: TGTGCCAGCGGTGATAGGGACAGGGAAGGCTACACCTTC.

This chain connects TRBV30 to TRBJ1-2; D is unclear. The length of the CDR3 is 15 residues. The germline V gene has CDR1 GTSNPN and CDR2 SVGIG (reference sequence). With 0 bases removed from V and 8 bases from J, the gap between germline ends came to 19 bases. CDR3 in amino acids: CAWSVNQILGFGYTF. DNA of the CDR3: TGTGCCTGGAGTGTAAATCAAATCCTCGGGTTCGGCTACACCTTC.

The chain has TRBV7-2 and TRBJ1-3; tentative D call: TRBD1 (6 bases). CDR1 is SGHTA, CDR2 FQGNSA, per germline. Trimming took off 0 bases at V and 2 bases at J, with 14 bases between the two ends. The CDR3 runs 17 residues. The CDR3 loop reads CASSLAHSRTAGNTIYF. The CDR3 DNA follows: TGTGCCAGCAGCTTAGCCCATTCCCGGACAGCTGGAAACACCATATATTTT. Using reference TRBV7-2 and TRBJ1-3 for the parts outside the CDR3, the full variable domain is GAGVSQSPSNKVTEKGKDVELRCDPISGHTALYWYRQSLGQGLEFLIYFQGNSAPDKSGLPSDRFSAERTGGSVSTLTIQRTQQEDSAVYLCASSLAHSRTAGNTIYFGEGSWLTVV.

The chain combines TRBV5-6 with TRBJ2-3; tentatively, D is TRBD1 (5 bases). The germline gives CDR1 SGHDT, CDR2 YYEEEE. This CDR3 region has 14 residues. V lost 6 bases to trimming and J lost 4 bases, with 15 bases between them. CDR3 region: CASIESRGADTQYF. The CDR3 bases are TGTGCCAGCATCGAGTCTAGGGGCGCAGATACGCAGTATTTT.

The chain joins TRBV2 to TRBJ2-1; TRBD1 matches at 7 bases. Germline V gives CDR1 SNHLY, CDR2 FYNNEI. This CDR3 spans 14 amino acids. V gave up 6 bases and J gave up 6 bases; unmatched junction bases: 8. CDR3: CASRLRQGSNEQFF. DNA for the CDR3: TGTGCCAGCAGACTAAGACAGGGATCCAATGAGCAGTTCTTC.

V and J are TRBV5-6 and TRBJ2-1, with a possible D match to TRBD2 (6 bases). V shed 7 bases and J shed 8 bases, with 19 bases lying between them. This CDR3 is 14 amino acids long. The germline V gene has CDR1 SGHDT and CDR2 YYEEEE. The DNA for the CDR3 is TGTGCCAGCTCTCAAACCGGGACTCAGGATGAGCAGTTCTTC. Protein product: CASSQTGTQDEQFF.

The rearrangement uses TRBV5-1 and TRBJ2-1, with 10 positions matching TRBD2. This CDR3 spans 14 amino acids. V dropped 0 bases and J dropped 7; count of bases not matched to a gene: 1. Germline V CDR1 and CDR2: SGHRS, YFSETQ. Here the CDR3 DNA reads TGCGCCAGCAGCTTGGCTAGCGGGAGAAATGAGCAGTTCTTC. This codes for CASSLASGRNEQFF.

The chain is built from TRBV5-6 and TRBJ2-1; 8 nucleotides match TRBD2. The CDR3 is made up of 17 amino acids. V dropped 4 bases and J dropped 8; count of bases not matched to a gene: 17. CDR1 is SGHDT and CDR2 is YYEEEE in the germline V gene. The DNA of the CDR3 is TGTGCCAGCAGCACGGAACGGCGGGGGGAACCATCGGATGAGCAGTTCTTC. It is translated as CASSTERRGEPSDEQFF.

This clone was counted only a few times. The rearrangement links TRBV6-5 to TRBJ1-1, with 8 bases lining up with TRBD1. Per the germline V gene, CDR1 is MNHEY and CDR2 is SVGAGI. The CDR3 covers 15 residues. Trimming at V came to 7 bases and at J to 1 base, leaving 8 bases not matched to a gene. CDR3 in DNA: TGTGCCAGCACCCCGGGACAGGCGGCGAACACTGAAGCTTTCTTT. Translated: CASTPGQAANTEAFF.

The CDR3 bases are TGTGCCAGTACACCCTCGGCCCAGGGACTAGCAGGGGAGCAGTACTTC. This encodes CASTPSAQGLAGEQYF. The J gene is TRBJ2-7, the V gene TRBV19; TRBD2 matches 9 bases. V dropped 7 bases and J dropped 7; count of bases not matched to a gene: 17. CDR1 is LNHDA, CDR2 SQIVND, per germline (reference sequence). This CDR3 is 16 amino acids long.

V and J are TRBV6-6 and TRBJ1-2; no reliable D call. The CDR3 is 12 residues long. The germline V gene encodes CDR1 MNHNY and CDR2 SVGAGI (reference sequence). V lost 7 bases and J 9 bases, leaving 15 bases between the germline ends. The CDR3 DNA sequence: TGTGCCAGCACCACGGGGATTTTGAGCTACACCTTC. It translates to CASTTGILSYTF.

The rearrangement uses TRBV7-9 and TRBJ1-2; 7 bases map to TRBD1. CDR3 length: 15 amino acids. The J segment lost 2 bases and the V segment lost 6 bases, leaving 9 bases of the junction unmatched. Germline V gene lookup returns CDR1 SEHNR and CDR2 FQNEAQ (reference sequence). The CDR3 loop reads CASSLSNRGNYGYTF. The CDR3 DNA follows: TGTGCCAGCAGTTTGTCGAACAGGGGCAACTATGGCTACACCTTC.

This rearrangement joins TRBV24-1 to TRBJ2-1; TRBD1 is a possible D gene (6 bases). Trimming took 12 bases from V and 9 from J, leaving 17 bases between them. CDR1 is KGHDR and CDR2 is SFDVKD in the germline V gene. This CDR3 contains 12 residues. The CDR3 here is CASQQGTGEQFF. For the CDR3, the DNA is TGTGCCTCGCAACAGGGCACGGGTGAGCAGTTCTTC.